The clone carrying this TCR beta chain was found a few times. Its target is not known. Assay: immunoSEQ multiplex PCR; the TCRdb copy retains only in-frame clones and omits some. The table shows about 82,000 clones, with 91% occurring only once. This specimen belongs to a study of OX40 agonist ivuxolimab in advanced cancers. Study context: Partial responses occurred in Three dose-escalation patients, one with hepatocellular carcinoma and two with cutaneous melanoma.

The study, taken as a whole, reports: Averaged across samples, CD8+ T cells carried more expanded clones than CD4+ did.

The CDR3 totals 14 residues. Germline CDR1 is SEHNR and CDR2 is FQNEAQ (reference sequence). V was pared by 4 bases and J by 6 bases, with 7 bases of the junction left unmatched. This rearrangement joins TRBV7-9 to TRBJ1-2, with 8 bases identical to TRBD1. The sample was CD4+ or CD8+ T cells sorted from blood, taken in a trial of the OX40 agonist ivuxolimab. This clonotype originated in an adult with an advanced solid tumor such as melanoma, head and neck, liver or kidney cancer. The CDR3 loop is CASSSQGDRHGYTF. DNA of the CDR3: TGTGCCAGCAGCTCACAGGGGGATCGGCATGGCTACACCTTC.